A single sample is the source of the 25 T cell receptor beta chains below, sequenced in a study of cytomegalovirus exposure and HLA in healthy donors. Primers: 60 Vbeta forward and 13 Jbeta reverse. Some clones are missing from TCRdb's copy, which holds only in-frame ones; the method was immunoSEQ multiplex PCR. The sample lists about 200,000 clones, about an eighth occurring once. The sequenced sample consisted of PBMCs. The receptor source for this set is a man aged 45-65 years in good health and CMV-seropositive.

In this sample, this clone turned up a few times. Here the CDR3 reads CASSPTSDRGRGYIQYF. The CDR3 DNA reads TGTGCCAGCAGTCCAACATCGGACAGGGGGCGCGGGTACATTCAGTACTTC. This chain links TRBV28 with TRBJ2-4; TRBD1 aligns across 11 bases. CDR1 and CDR2 (germline): MDHEN, SYDVKM. CDR3 size: 17 residues. The ends lost 5 bases at V and 8 bases at J; junction bases unmatched: 14.

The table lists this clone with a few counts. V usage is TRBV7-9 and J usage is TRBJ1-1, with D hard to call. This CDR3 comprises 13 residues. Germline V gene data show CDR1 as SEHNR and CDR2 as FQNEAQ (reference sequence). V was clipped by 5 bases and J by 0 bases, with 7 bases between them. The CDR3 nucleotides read TGTGCCAGCAGCGGGAGGATGAACACTGAAGCTTTCTTT. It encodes CASSGRMNTEAFF.

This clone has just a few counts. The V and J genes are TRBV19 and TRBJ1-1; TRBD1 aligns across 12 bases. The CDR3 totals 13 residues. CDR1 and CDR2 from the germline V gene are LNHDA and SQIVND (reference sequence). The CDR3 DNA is TGTGCGACGGGACAGGGGGCAATGCCTGAAGCTTTCTTT. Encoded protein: CATGQGAMPEAFF.

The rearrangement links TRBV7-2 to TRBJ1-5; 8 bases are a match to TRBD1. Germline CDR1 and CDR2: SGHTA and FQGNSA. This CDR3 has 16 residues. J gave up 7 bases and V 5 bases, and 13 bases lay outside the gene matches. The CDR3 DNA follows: TGTGCCAGCAGCCAGGGGGCGGGGAGGGTATTGCAGCCCCAGCATTTT. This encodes CASSQGAGRVLQPQHF.

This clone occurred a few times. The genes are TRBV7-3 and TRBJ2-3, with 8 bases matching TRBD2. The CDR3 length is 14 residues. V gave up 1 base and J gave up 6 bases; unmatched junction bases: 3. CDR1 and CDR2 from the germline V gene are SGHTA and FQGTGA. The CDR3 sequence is CASSLIREGDTQYF. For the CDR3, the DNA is TGTGCCAGCAGCTTAATCCGGGAGGGGGATACGCAGTATTTT.

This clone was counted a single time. CDR3 amino acids: CASTPRKGTGRSTEAFF. CDR3 coding DNA: TGTGCCAGTACTCCCAGAAAAGGGACAGGGCGGTCGACTGAAGCTTTCTTT. The chain carries TRBV19 and TRBJ1-1; 9 bases are a match to TRBD1. V trimming: 7 bases; J trimming: 5 bases; junction bases outside the gene matches: 17. In germline, CDR1 is LNHDA, CDR2 SQIVND (reference sequence). The CDR3 has 17 residues.

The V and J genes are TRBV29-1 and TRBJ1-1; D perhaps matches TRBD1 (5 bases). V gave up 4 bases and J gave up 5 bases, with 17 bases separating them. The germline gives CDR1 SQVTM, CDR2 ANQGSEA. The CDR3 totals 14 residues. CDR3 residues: CSVVLASGRTEAFF. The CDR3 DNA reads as TGCAGCGTTGTCCTTGCTTCAGGGAGGACTGAAGCTTTCTTT.

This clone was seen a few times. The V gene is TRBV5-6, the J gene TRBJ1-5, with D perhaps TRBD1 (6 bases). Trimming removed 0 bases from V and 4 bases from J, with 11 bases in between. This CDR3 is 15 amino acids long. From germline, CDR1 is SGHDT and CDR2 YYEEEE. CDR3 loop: CASSLGGLGNQPQHF. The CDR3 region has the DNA TGTGCCAGCAGCTTGGGGGGGCTAGGAAATCAGCCCCAGCATTTT.

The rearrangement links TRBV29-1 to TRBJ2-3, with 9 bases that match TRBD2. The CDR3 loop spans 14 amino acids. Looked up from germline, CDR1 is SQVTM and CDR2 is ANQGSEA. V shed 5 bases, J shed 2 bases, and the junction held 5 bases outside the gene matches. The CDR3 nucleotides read TGCAGCGTTTCGCGGGGGGGGCCCACAGATACGCAGTATTTT. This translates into CSVSRGGPTDTQYF.

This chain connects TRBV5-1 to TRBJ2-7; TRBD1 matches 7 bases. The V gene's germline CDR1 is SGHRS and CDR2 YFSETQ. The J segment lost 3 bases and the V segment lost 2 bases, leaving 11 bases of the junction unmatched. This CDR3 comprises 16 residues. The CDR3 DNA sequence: TGCGCCAGCAGCTTCACCCGACAGGGTGGTGACTACGAGCAGTACTTC. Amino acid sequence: CASSFTRQGGDYEQYF.

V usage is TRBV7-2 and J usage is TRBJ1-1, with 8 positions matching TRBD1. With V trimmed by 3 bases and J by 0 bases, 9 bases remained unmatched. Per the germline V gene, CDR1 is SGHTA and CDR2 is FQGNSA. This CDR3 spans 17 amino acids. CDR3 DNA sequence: TGTGCCAGCAGCTTCCGTCAGGGGGCGGGAATGAACACTGAAGCTTTCTTT. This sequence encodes CASSFRQGAGMNTEAFF.

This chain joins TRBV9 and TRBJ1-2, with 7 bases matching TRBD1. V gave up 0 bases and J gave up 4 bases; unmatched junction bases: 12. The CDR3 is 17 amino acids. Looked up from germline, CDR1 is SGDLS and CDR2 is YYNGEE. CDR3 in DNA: TGTGCCAGCAGCGTAGTGGGTGGCGACAGGGAGACCTATGGCTACACCTTC. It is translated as CASSVVGGDRETYGYTF.

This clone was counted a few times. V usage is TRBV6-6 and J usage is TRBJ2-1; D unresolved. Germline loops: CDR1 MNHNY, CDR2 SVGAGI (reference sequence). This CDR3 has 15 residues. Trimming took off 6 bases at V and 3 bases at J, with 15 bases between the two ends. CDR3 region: CASRPDSYSYNEQFF. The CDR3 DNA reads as TGTGCCAGCAGACCGGATTCATACAGCTACAATGAGCAGTTCTTC.

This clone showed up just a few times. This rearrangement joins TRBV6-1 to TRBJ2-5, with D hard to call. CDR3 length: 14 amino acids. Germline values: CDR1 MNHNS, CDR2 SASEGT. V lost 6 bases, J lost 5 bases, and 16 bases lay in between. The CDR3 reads CASSPRRVRETQYF. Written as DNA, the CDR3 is TGTGCCAGCAGCCCCCGACGGGTTAGGGAGACCCAGTACTTC.

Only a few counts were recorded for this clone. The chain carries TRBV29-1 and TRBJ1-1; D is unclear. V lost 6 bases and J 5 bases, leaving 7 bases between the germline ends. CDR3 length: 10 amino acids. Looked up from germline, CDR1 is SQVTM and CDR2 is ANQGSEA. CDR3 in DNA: TGCAGCGTGGAGAGGACTGAAGCTTTCTTT. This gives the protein CSVERTEAFF.

CDR3 sequence reads: CASSRLAGFGETQYF. The CDR3 DNA is TGTGCCAGCAGCCGCCTAGCGGGGTTCGGGGAGACCCAGTACTTC. The genes are TRBV11-2 and TRBJ2-5; 9 nucleotides line up with TRBD2. Germline assignment: CDR1 SGHAT and CDR2 FQNNGV. The V segment lost 5 bases and the J segment 5 bases; nucleotides outside the gene matches: 9. This CDR3 comprises 15 residues.

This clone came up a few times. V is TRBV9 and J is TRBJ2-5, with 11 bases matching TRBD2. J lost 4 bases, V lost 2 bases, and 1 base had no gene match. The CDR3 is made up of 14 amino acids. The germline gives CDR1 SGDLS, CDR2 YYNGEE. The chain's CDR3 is CASSVGLAVETQYF. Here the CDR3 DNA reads TGTGCCAGCAGCGTGGGACTAGCGGTAGAGACCCAGTACTTC.

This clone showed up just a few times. The CDR3 spells CASSIGWDRPLRGEQYF. The CDR3 DNA sequence: TGTGCCAGTAGTATCGGGTGGGACAGACCTCTACGGGGGGAGCAGTACTTC. The chain combines TRBV19 with TRBJ2-7, with a weak D call TRBD1 (7 bases). CDR1 LNHDA and CDR2 SQIVND come from the germline V gene (reference sequence). The V end was cut by 3 bases, the J end by 7 bases, with 25 bases between. The CDR3 runs to 17 residues.

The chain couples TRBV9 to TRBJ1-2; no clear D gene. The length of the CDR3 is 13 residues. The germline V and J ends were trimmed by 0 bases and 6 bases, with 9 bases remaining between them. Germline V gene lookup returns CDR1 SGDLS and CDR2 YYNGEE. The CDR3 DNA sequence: TGTGCCAGCAGCGTAGACGGGAGGGATGGCTACACCTTC. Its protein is CASSVDGRDGYTF.

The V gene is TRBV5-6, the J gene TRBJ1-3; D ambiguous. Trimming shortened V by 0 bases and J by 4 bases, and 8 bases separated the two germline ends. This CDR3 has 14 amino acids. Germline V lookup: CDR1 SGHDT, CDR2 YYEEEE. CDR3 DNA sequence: TGTGCCAGCAGCTTGGACCCGGAGGGAAACACCATATATTTT. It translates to CASSLDPEGNTIYF.

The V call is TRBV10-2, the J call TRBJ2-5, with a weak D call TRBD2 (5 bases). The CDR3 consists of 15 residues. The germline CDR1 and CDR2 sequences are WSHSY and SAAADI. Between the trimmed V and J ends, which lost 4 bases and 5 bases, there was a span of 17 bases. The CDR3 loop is CASSVESPSGETQYF. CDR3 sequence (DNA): TGCGCCAGCAGTGTAGAAAGCCCGTCGGGGGAGACCCAGTACTTC.

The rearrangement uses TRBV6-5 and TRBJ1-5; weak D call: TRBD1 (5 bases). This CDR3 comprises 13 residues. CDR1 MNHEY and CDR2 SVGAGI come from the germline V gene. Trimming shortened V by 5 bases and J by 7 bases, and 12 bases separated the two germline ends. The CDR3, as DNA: TGTGCCAGCAGTGAAGGGGCCAGCCAGCCCCAGCATTTT. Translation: CASSEGASQPQHF.

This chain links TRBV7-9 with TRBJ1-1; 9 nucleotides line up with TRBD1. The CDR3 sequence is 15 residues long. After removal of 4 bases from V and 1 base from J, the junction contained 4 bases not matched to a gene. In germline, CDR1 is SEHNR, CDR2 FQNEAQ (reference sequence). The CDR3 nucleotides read TGTGCCAGCAGCTACCTGGGACAGGGGAACACTGAAGCTTTCTTT. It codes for CASSYLGQGNTEAFF.

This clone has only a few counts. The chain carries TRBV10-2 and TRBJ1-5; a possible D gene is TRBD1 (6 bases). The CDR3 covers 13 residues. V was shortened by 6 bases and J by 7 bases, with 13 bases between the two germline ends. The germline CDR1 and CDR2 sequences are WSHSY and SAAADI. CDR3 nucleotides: TGCGCCAGCAGAGCCTACACAGGGCAGCCCCAGCATTTT. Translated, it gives CASRAYTGQPQHF.

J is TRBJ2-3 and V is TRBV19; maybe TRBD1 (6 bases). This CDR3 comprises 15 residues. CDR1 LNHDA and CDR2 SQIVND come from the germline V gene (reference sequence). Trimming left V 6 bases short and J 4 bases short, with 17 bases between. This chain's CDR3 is CASRQQGYGADTQYF. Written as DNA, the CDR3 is TGTGCCAGTAGGCAACAGGGATACGGCGCAGATACGCAGTATTTT.